One and the same sample provided the 21 T cell receptor beta chains below, sequenced in a study of T cell repertoires in cytomegalovirus infection. TCRdb processed the reads anew with MiXCR; each CDR3 protein has one entry. The sample contains just under 550,000 distinct CDR3 sequences, more than 20% of which appear only once. The sample was PBMCs. The origin of the receptors is a human donor in good health (CMV status not recorded). Some clones in this sample may be carry-over from other donors' samples.

The CDR3 DNA is TGCGCCAGCAGCCAAGAACCCCCTCTAGCGGGAGCCGTCAATGAGCAGTTCTTC. Protein product: CASSQEPPLAGAVNEQFF. V gene TRBV4-1 combines with J gene TRBJ2-1, with 10 bases matching TRBD2. The junction had 11 bases not matched to a gene; V was cut back by 0 bases and J by 6 bases. Germline V lookup: CDR1 MGHRA, CDR2 YSYEKL. The CDR3 contains 18 residues.

In its sample, this clonotype was seen many times. V and J are TRBV7-2 and TRBJ1-6; tentatively, D is TRBD1 (6 bases). CDR1 and CDR2 from the germline V gene are SGHTA and FQGNSA. V lost 0 bases to trimming and J lost 9 bases, with 21 bases between them. This CDR3 contains 18 residues. CDR3: CASSLARRGAGVGSPLHF. Here the CDR3 DNA reads TGTGCCAGCAGCTTAGCGAGGAGGGGGGCCGGGGTCGGTTCACCCCTCCACTTT.

This clonotype was counted ten times or more. V usage is TRBV7-9 and J usage is TRBJ1-2; TRBD1 is a possible D gene (6 bases). The germline V and J ends were trimmed by 2 bases and 6 bases, with 10 bases remaining between them. The CDR3 is 13 amino acids. Germline-derived CDR1 and CDR2 are SEHNR and FQNEAQ (reference sequence). This CDR3 reads CASSLRQDHGYTF. DNA of the CDR3: TGTGCCAGCAGCTTACGACAGGATCATGGCTACACCTTC.

The V call is TRBV10-3, the J call TRBJ2-1; 11 bases line up with TRBD2. The junction had 3 bases not matched to a gene; V was cut back by 4 bases and J by 7 bases. The CDR3 covers 14 residues. In germline, CDR1 is ENHRY, CDR2 SYGVKD. The CDR3 DNA reads as TGTGCCATCAGTGTATCTAGCGGGAGGAATGAGCAGTTCTTC. Protein product: CAISVSSGRNEQFF.

The table lists this clonotype with a few counts. This chain joins TRBV6-5 and TRBJ1-1; TRBD1 is a possible D gene (6 bases). V lost 0 bases to trimming and J lost 4 bases, with 21 bases between them. In germline, CDR1 is MNHEY, CDR2 SVGAGI. The CDR3 length is 18 residues. In DNA, the CDR3 is TGTGCCAGCAGTTACTCGTCGGGGGCAGGGGTGGCCGGCACTGAAGCTTTCTTT. Its protein product is CASSYSSGAGVAGTEAFF.

This clonotype came up a few times. The V gene is TRBV6-2 or TRBV6-3, the J gene TRBJ2-1, with TRBD2 identical over 9 bases. Germline CDR1 and CDR2: MNHEY and SVGEGT. The CDR3 covers 19 residues. Germline trimming cut 0 bases from V and 0 bases from J; bases unmatched to any gene: 9. The CDR3 DNA sequence: TGTGCCAGCAGTTACTCGAAATTAGGCGGGAGGGCCTCCTACAATGAGCAGTTCTTC. Amino acids: CASSYSKLGGRASYNEQFF.

This clonotype has a handful of counts. J is TRBJ2-5 and V is TRBV7-9; TRBD1 aligns across 8 bases. The CDR3 sequence is 15 residues long. V was pared by 3 bases and J by 5 bases, with 8 bases of the junction left unmatched. Per germline, CDR1 SEHNR and CDR2 FQNEAQ (reference sequence). CDR3 region: CASSFRGRKLETQYF. The CDR3 nucleotides are TGTGCCAGCAGCTTCAGGGGGCGTAAATTGGAGACCCAGTACTTC.

This clonotype has at least ten counts. The CDR3 is CASSLTRLADEQYF. CDR3 bases: TGTGCCAGCAGTTTGACTCGACTAGCGGACGAGCAGTACTTC. V and J are TRBV28 and TRBJ2-7, with 9 bases that match TRBD2. In germline, CDR1 is MDHEN, CDR2 SYDVKM. This CDR3 is 14 amino acids long. V gave up 3 bases and J gave up 5 bases; unmatched junction bases: 5.

Of note for this clonotype: Here the CDR3 omits its conserved ending phenylalanine or tryptophan, so a read error is the likely source. V gene TRBV7-2 combines with J gene TRBJ2-1, with TRBD1 matching 10 bases. Looked up from germline, CDR1 is SGHTA and CDR2 is FQGNSA. The trim removed 0 bases at V and 0 bases at J, leaving 11 bases unmatched. The CDR3 is made up of 20 amino acids. CDR3: CASSLARGQGLPSSYNEQFL. The DNA of the CDR3 is TGTGCCAGCAGCTTAGCGCGGGGACAGGGGCTTCCTAGCTCCTACAATGAGCAGTTCCTC.

The V gene is TRBV28, the J gene TRBJ1-2; D remains unclear. Germline V gene sequence: CDR1 MDHEN, CDR2 SYDVKM. The length of the CDR3 is 18 residues. Between the trimmed V and J ends, which lost 3 bases and 2 bases, there was a span of 22 bases. CDR3 in DNA: TGTGCCAGCAGTTTCGTTAGGTCAGGTGGTCCCTTAAACTATGGCTACACCTTC. It codes for CASSFVRSGGPLNYGYTF.

The genes are TRBV4-3 and TRBJ2-7; the D gene is possibly TRBD2 (5 bases). The CDR3 loop spans 15 amino acids. Germline V CDR1 and CDR2: LGHNA, YSLEER. V lost 1 base to trimming and J lost 0 bases, with 10 bases between them. As DNA, the CDR3 is TGCGCCAGCAGCCAAGGGCTAGCAAGCTCCTACGAGCAGTACTTC. Its protein product is CASSQGLASSYEQYF.

The sample holds a few counts of this clonotype. The chain employs TRBV7-8 and TRBJ2-1, with D possibly TRBD1 on 6 matching bases. Trimming cost V 4 bases and J 6 bases, with 16 bases left between them. The CDR3 covers 15 residues. Germline V gives CDR1 SGHVS, CDR2 FQNEAQ. CDR3: CASSSSNRVLNEQFF. Written as DNA, the CDR3 is TGTGCCAGCAGCTCCTCCAACAGGGTCCTCAATGAGCAGTTCTTC.

This clonotype was detected a few times. This CDR3 reads CASSLAQYTDTQYF. CDR3 nucleotide sequence: TGTGCCAGCAGCTTAGCACAGTACACAGATACGCAGTATTTT. This chain joins TRBV7-8 and TRBJ2-3; D uncertain. Germline lookup yields CDR1 SGHVS and CDR2 FQNEAQ. This CDR3 is built from 14 residues. V lost 0 bases and J 2 bases, leaving 6 bases between the germline ends.

The sample holds many counts of this clonotype. The chain combines TRBV7-2 with TRBJ2-3; 12 nucleotides align to TRBD2. V lost 4 bases, J lost 7 bases, and 9 bases stayed unmatched. Germline CDR1 reads SGHTA; CDR2 reads FQGNSA. The CDR3 contains 16 residues. The CDR3 DNA reads as TGTGCCAGCAGCTCTGGACTAGCGGGGATAGGGAATACGCAGTATTTT. This codes for CASSSGLAGIGNTQYF.

The genes are TRBV28 and TRBJ2-7; D remains ambiguous. Trimming left V 2 bases short and J 6 bases short, with 14 bases between. Looked up from germline, CDR1 is MDHEN and CDR2 is SYDVKM. The CDR3 loop spans 14 amino acids. The CDR3 nucleotides are TGTGCCAGCAGTTTAGACCGGTTGGGTAGCGAGCAGTACTTC. Translating gives CASSLDRLGSEQYF.

The chain joins TRBV7-4 to TRBJ1-2; TRBD1 is a possible D gene (5 bases). This CDR3 comprises 14 residues. Germline values: CDR1 SGHVT, CDR2 SQSDAQ. V gave up 7 bases and J gave up 8 bases, with 20 bases separating them. In DNA, the CDR3 is TGTGCCAGCACCCATCCCAGCAGGGCGAGAGGCTACACCTTC. As protein: CASTHPSRARGYTF.

The chain links TRBV6-2 or TRBV6-3 to TRBJ1-1; 12 bases map to TRBD1. The CDR3 loop spans 15 amino acids. CDR1 MNHEY and CDR2 SVGEGT come from the germline V gene. The V segment lost 2 bases and the J segment 5 bases; nucleotides outside the gene matches: 3. Written as DNA, the CDR3 is TGTGCCAGCAGTTACGGGACAGGGGGCTGGACTGAAGCTTTCTTT. It is translated as CASSYGTGGWTEAFF.

Many counts were recorded for this clonotype. The J gene is TRBJ1-2, the V gene TRBV29-1, with D possibly TRBD1 on 5 matching bases. The CDR3 totals 13 residues. CDR1 and CDR2 from the germline V gene are SQVTM and ANQGSEA. V lost 3 bases and J 7 bases, leaving 15 bases between the germline ends. CDR3 loop: CSVEGLLYSGYTF. The CDR3 region has the DNA TGCAGCGTTGAGGGACTCCTCTACTCTGGCTACACCTTC.

Of note for this clonotype: One end of the junction varies from germline; a read error may be responsible. The chain couples TRBV12-3 or TRBV12-4 to TRBJ1-2; D uncertain. The CDR3 sequence is 13 residues long. The CDR3 is CASSLIVQYGCTF. In nucleotides, the CDR3 is TGTGCCAGCAGTTTGATAGTGCAGTATGGCTGCACCTTC.

The rearrangement links TRBV28 to TRBJ1-5; 7 positions agree with TRBD1. Per the germline V gene, CDR1 is MDHEN and CDR2 is SYDVKM. With 5 bases clipped from V and 6 bases from J, the junction kept 7 bases outside the gene matches. This CDR3 comprises 14 residues. The CDR3 reads CASSDNRGIQPQHF. The CDR3 DNA reads as TGTGCCAGCAGTGACAACAGGGGAATTCAGCCCCAGCATTTT.

This clonotype came up a few times. V gene TRBV12-3 or TRBV12-4 combines with J gene TRBJ1-6, with 7 bases that match TRBD1. With V trimmed by 3 bases and J by 5 bases, 10 bases remained unmatched. The CDR3 runs to 17 residues. CDR3 DNA sequence: TGTGCCAGCAGTTTCTACATCAGGGGGTCAAATAATTCACCCCTCCACTTT. This sequence encodes CASSFYIRGSNNSPLHF.